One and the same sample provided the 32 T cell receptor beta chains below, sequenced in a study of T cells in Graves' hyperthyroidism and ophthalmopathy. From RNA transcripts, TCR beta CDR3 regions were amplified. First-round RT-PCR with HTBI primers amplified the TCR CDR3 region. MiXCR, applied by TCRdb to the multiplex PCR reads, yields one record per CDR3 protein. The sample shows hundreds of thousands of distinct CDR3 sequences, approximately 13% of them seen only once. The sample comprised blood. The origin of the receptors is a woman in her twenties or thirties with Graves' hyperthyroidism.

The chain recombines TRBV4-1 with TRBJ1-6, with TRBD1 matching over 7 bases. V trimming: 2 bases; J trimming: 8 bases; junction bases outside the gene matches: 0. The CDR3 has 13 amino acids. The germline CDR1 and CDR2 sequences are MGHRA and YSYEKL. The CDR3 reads CASSQQGDSPLHF. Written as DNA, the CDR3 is TGCGCCAGCAGCCAACAGGGGGATTCACCCCTCCACTTT.

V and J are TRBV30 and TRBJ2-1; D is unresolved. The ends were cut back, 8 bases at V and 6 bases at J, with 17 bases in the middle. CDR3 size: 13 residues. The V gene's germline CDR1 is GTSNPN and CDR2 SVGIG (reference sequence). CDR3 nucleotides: TGTGCCCTGAGCCCCTTCCTAGGCAATGAGCAGTTCTTC. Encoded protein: CALSPFLGNEQFF.

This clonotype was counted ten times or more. The CDR3 DNA reads as TGTGCCAGCAGCTTAGTGCTGCTTGGCTACACCTTC. Residues: CASSLVLLGYTF. The chain couples TRBV7-9 to TRBJ1-2, with D unclear. Between the trimmed V and J ends, which lost 1 base and 7 bases, there was a span of 7 bases. This CDR3 region has 12 residues. CDR1 and CDR2 (germline): SEHNR, FQNEAQ (reference sequence).

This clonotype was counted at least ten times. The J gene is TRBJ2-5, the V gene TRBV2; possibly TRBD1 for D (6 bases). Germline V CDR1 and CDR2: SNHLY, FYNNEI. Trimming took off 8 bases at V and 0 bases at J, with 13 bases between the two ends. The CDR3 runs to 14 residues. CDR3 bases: TGTGCCAGCGGGGGACAACAGTACCAAGAGACCCAGTACTTC. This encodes CASGGQQYQETQYF.

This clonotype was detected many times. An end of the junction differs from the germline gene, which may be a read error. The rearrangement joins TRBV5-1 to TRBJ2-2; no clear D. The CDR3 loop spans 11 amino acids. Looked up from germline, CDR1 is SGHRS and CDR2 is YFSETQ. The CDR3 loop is CASRGTGELFF. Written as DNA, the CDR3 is TGTGCCAGCAGAGGCACCGGGGAGCTGTTTTTT.

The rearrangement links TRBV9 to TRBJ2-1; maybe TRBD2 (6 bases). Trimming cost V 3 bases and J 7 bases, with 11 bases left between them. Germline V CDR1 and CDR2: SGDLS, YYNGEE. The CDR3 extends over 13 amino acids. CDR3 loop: CASSEGLLNEQFF. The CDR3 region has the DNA TGTGCCAGCAGCGAGGGACTTCTGAATGAGCAGTTCTTC.

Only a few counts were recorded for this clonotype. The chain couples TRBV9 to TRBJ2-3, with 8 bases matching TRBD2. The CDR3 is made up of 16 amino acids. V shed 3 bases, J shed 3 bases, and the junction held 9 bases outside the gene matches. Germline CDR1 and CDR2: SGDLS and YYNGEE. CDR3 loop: CASSGRGGRQTDTQYF. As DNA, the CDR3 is TGTGCCAGCAGCGGAAGAGGCGGGAGGCAGACAGATACGCAGTATTTT.

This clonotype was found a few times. CDR3 sequence (DNA): TGTGCCACCTCTACGCAGGGGAGCAGCAATCAGCCCCAGCATTTT. It specifies CATSTQGSSNQPQHF. The J gene is TRBJ1-5, the V gene TRBV28; perhaps TRBD1 as D (6 bases). From germline, CDR1 is MDHEN and CDR2 SYDVKM. Trimming removed 10 bases at V and 1 base at J, with 17 bases between. The CDR3 spans 15 residues.

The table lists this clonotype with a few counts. The CDR3 here is CASSPVGGPEVQYF. Here the CDR3 DNA reads TGTGCCAGCAGCCCAGTTGGGGGGCCCGAGGTTCAGTACTTC. The chain carries TRBV5-4 and TRBJ2-4; the D gene could be TRBD1 or TRBD2 (6 bases each). The CDR3 covers 14 residues. The V gene lost 4 bases and the J gene lost 11 bases, with 19 bases spanning the gap. Per the germline V gene, CDR1 is SGHNT and CDR2 is YYREEE (reference sequence).

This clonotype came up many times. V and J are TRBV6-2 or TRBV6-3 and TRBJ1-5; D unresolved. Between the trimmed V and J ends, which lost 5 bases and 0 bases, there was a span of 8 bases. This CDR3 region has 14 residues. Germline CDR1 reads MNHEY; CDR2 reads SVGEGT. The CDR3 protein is CASSAEISNQPQHF. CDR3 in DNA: TGTGCCAGCAGTGCAGAAATTAGCAATCAGCCCCAGCATTTT.

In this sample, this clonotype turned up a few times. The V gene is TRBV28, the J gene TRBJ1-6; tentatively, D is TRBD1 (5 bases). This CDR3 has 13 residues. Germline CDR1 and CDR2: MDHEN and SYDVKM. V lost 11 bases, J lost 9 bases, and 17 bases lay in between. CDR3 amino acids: CASIGELLSPLHF. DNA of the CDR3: TGTGCCTCAATAGGGGAGTTACTTTCACCCCTCCACTTT.

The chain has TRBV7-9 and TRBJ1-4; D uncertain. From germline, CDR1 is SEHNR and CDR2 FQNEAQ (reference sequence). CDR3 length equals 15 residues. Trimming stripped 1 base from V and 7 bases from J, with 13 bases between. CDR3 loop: CASSLVGKEGEKLFF. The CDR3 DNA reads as TGTGCCAGCAGCTTAGTTGGGAAGGAGGGTGAAAAACTGTTTTTT. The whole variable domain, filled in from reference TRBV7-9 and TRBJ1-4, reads DTGVSQNPRHKITKRGQNVTFRCDPISEHNRLYWYRQTLGQGPEFLTYFQNEAQLEKSRLLSDRFSAERPKGSFSTLEIQRTEQGDSAMYLCASSLVGKEGEKLFFGSGTQLSVL.

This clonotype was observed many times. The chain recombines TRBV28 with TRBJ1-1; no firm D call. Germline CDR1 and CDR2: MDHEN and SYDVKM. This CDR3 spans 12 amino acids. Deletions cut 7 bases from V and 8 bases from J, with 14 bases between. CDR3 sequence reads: CASTTHPREAFF. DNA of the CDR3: TGTGCCAGCACTACCCACCCCCGGGAAGCTTTCTTT.

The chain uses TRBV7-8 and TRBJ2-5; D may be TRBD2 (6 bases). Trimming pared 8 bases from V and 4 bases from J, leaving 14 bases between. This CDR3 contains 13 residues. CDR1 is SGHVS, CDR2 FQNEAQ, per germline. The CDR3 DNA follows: TGTGCCAGCGGCCAACTTAGCGGAGAGACCCAGTACTTC. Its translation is CASGQLSGETQYF.

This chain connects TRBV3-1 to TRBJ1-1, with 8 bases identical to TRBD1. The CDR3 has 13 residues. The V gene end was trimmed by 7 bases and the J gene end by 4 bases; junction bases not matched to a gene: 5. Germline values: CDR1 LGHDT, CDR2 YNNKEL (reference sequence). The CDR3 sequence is CASNTGGITEAFF. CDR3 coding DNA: TGTGCCAGCAACACAGGGGGTATCACTGAAGCTTTCTTT.

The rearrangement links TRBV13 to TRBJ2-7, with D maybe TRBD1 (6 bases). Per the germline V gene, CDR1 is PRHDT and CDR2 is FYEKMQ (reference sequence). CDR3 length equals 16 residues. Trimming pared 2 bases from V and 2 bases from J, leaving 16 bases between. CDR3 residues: CASSLTSGEKTYEQYF. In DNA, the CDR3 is TGTGCCAGCAGCTTAACGTCAGGGGAAAAAACCTACGAGCAGTACTTC.

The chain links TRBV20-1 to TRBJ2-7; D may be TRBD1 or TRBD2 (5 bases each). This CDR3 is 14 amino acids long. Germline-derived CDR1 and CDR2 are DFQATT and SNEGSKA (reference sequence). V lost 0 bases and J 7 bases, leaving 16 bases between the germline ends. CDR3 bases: TGCAGTGCTAGAGATCACCGGGGACGAGGGGAGCAGTACTTC. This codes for CSARDHRGRGEQYF.

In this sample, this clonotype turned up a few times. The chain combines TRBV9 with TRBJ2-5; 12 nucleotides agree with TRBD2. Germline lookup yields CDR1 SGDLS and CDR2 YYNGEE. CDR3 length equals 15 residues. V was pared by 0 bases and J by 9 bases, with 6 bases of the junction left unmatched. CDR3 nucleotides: TGTGCCAGCAGCGTAGAAGGACTAGCGGGGAGACCCCAGTACTTC. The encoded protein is CASSVEGLAGRPQYF.

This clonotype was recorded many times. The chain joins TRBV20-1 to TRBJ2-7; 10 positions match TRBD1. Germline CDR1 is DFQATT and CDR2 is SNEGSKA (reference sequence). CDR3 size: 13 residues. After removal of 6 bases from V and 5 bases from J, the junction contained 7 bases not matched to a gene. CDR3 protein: CSATGTGVNEQYF. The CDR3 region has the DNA TGCAGTGCCACCGGGACAGGGGTGAACGAGCAGTACTTC.

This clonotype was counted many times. The CDR3 sequence is CASSYPPGTPYEQYF. The CDR3 nucleotides read TGTGCCAGCAGTTACCCCCCGGGTACCCCCTACGAGCAGTACTTC. The rearrangement uses TRBV6-5 and TRBJ2-7; D is unresolved. Trimming removed 2 bases from V and 2 bases from J, with 13 bases in between. Germline CDR1 and CDR2: MNHEY and SVGAGI. The CDR3 covers 15 residues.

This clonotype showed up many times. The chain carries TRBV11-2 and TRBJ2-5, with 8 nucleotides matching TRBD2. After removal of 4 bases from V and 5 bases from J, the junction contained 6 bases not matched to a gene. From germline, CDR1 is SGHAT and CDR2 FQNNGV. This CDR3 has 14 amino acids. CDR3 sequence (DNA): TGTGCCAGCAGCTCTACTAGCGGCTGGGAGACCCAGTACTTC. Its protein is CASSSTSGWETQYF.

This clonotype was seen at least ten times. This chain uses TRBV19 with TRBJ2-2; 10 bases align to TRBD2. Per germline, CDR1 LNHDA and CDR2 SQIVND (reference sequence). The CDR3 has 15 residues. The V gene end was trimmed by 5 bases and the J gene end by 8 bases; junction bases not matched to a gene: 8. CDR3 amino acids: CASSGLAGVAGELFF. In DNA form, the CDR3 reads TGTGCCAGTAGTGGGCTAGCGGGAGTAGCTGGGGAGCTGTTTTTT.

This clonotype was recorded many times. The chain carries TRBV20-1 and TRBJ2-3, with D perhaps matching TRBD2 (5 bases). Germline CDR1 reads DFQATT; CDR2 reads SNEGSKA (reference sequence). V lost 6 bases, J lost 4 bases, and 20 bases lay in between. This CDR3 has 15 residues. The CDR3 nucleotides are TGCAGTGCGCATCAGACGGACGCGGGCGCAGATACGCAGTATTTT. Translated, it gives CSAHQTDAGADTQYF.

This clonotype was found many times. The CDR3 bases are TGTGCCAGCAGTGCCGGGACACCGGATTCTTTCTTT. Translated, it gives CASSAGTPDSFF. The chain recombines TRBV12-3 or TRBV12-4 with TRBJ1-1; D possibly corresponds to TRBD1 (6 bases). V was clipped by 5 bases and J by 12 bases, with 16 bases between them. This CDR3 spans 12 amino acids.

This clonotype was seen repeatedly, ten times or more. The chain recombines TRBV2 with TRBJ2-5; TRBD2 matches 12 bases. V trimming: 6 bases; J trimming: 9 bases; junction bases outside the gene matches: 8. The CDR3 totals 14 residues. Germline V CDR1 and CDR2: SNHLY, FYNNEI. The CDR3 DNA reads TGTGCCAGCAGATCGACTAGCGGGAGTGGCCCCCAGTACTTC. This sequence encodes CASRSTSGSGPQYF.

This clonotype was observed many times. The CDR3 protein is CASSPDYTDTQYF. For the CDR3, the DNA is TGTGCCAGCTCACCCGACTACACAGATACGCAGTATTTT. This rearrangement joins TRBV18 to TRBJ2-3; TRBD2 is a possible D gene (5 bases). The germline CDR1 and CDR2 sequences are KGHSH and LQKENI. With 3 bases removed from V and 2 bases from J, the gap between germline ends came to 6 bases. This CDR3 is 13 amino acids long.

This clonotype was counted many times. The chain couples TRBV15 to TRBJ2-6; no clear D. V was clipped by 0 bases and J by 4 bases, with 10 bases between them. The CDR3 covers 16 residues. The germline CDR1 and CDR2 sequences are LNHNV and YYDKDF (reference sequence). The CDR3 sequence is CATSRDSGSGANVLTF. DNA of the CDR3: TGTGCCACCAGCAGAGATTCTGGGTCAGGGGCCAACGTCCTGACTTTC.

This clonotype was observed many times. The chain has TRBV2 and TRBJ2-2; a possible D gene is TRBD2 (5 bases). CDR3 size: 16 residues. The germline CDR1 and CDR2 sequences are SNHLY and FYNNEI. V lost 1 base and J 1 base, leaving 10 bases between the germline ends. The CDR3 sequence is CASSEVPGGNTGELFF. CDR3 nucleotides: TGTGCCAGCAGTGAAGTCCCAGGAGGGAACACCGGGGAGCTGTTTTTT.

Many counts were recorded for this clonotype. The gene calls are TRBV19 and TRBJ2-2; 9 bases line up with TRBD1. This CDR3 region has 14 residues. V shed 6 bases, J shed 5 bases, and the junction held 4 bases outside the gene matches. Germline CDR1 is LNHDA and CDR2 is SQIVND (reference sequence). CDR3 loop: CASSGDRETGELFF. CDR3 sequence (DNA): TGTGCCAGTAGCGGGGACAGGGAAACCGGGGAGCTGTTTTTT.

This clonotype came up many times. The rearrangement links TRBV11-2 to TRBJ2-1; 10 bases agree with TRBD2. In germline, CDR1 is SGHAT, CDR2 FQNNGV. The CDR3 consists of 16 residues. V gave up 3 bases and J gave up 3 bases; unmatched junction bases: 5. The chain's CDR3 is CASSFPSGSDYNEQFF. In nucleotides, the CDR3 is TGTGCCAGCAGCTTCCCTAGCGGGAGTGACTACAATGAGCAGTTCTTC.

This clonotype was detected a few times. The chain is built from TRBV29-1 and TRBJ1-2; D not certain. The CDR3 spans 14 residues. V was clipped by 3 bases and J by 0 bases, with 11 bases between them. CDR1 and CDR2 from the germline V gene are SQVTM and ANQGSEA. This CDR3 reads CSVESDGTNYGYTF. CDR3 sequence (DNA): TGCAGCGTTGAGTCGGACGGTACTAACTATGGCTACACCTTC.

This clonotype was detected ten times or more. The CDR3 nucleotides read TGTGCCAGCAGTCCCGGGGGAGCACCGATCTACGAGCAGTACTTC. Translating gives CASSPGGAPIYEQYF. The chain carries TRBV28 and TRBJ2-7, with D tentatively TRBD2 (6 bases). The CDR3 runs 15 residues. V was trimmed by 5 bases and J by 3 bases, leaving 17 bases between them. Germline CDR1 reads MDHEN; CDR2 reads SYDVKM.